Below are 3 T cell receptor beta chains sequenced from a single sample in a study of blood T cell repertoires in COVID-19. TCRdb's table, derived via immunoSEQ multiplex PCR, lists solely in-frame clones and lacks some. In the table there are over 85,000 clones, roughly 84% of which are singletons. The sample consisted of peripheral blood. These receptors were collected from an elderly woman with COVID-19, enrolled during active disease.

The chain couples TRBV30 to TRBJ2-7, with TRBD2 matching over 12 bases. The ends lost 5 bases at V and 7 bases at J; junction bases unmatched: 15. Germline V lookup: CDR1 GTSNPN, CDR2 SVGIG (reference sequence). CDR3 length: 16 amino acids. As DNA, the CDR3 is TGTGCCTGGGACAAACTAGCGGGGGGACCCGTGGGTGAGCAGTACTTC. As protein: CAWDKLAGGPVGEQYF.

The chain carries TRBV5-1 and TRBJ1-3; D is ambiguous. The CDR3 runs 13 residues. The germline gives CDR1 SGHRS, CDR2 YFSETQ. Trimming took off 4 bases at V and 2 bases at J, with 7 bases between the two ends. CDR3 sequence (DNA): TGCGCCAGCAGCCGTAGAACTGGAAACACCATATATTTT. Residues: CASSRRTGNTIYF.

The chain is built from TRBV29-1 and TRBJ2-5; 10 bases are a match to TRBD1. Germline values: CDR1 SQVTM, CDR2 ANQGSEA. Unmatched junction bases numbered 9, after V lost 6 bases and J lost 5 bases. The CDR3 is 14 amino acids. This CDR3 reads CSVGQGHGRETQYF. Written as DNA, the CDR3 is TGCAGCGTGGGACAGGGGCATGGCCGGGAGACCCAGTACTTC.